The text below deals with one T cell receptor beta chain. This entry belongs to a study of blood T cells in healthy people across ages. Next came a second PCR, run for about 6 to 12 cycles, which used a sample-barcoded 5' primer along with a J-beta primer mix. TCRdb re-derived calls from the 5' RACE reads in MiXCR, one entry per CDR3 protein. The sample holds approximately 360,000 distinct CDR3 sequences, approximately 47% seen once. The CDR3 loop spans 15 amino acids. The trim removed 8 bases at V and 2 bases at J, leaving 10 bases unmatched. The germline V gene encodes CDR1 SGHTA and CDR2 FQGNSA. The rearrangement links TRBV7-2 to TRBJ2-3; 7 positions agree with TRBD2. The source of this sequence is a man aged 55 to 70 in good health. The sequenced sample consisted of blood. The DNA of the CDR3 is TGTGCCAGCCCCCCGACAGCGGGAATCACAGATACGCAGTATTTT. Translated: CASPPTAGITDTQYF.